This TCR gamma chain was identified during a study of γδ T cells in repeated Plasmodium falciparum infection (dated by TCRdb to the early 2020s). Broadly, across the study: The natural-infection arm enrolled Malian children exposed to intense seasonal malaria transmission and compared the Malian children with Australian children matched for age and gender. Four controlled human malaria infections were administered to roughly 5 malaria-naive U.S. adults over around 600 days by bites from P. falciparum NF54-infected Anopheles stephensi mosquitoes. Malian gammadelta TCR repertoires were analysed cross-sectionally during no-transmission periods and were analysed longitudinally across acute febrile malaria episodes. Samples from controlled-infection subjects were taken at baseline, just before selected infections, and 21 days after each infection. In the study, the shaping of the human gammadelta T cell repertoire by repeated Plasmodium falciparum infection was examined using natural infection in Mali and controlled human malaria infection. The investigation overall reported the following: Waves of new clonotype selection in Vdelta2-negative, largely Vdelta1+, gammadelta TCR repertoires appeared to be driven by repeated controlled infections. The Malian cohort came from a small rural village of predominantly one ethnic group, limiting generalizability. Because the controlled-infection cohort was small, analysis of inter-individual variability in gammadelta T cell responses was limited. Vdelta2-negative gammadelta TCR repertoires from Malian children appeared more clonally expanded, less diverse and less shared than those of Australian children. Across time and infection, the Vgamma9/Vdelta2+ TCR repertoires showed a highly stable polyclonal makeup, with many TCRgamma sequences overlapping between individuals.

The germline V gene (reference sequence) yields GITISATS for CDR1 and ISYDGTV for CDR2. The CDR3 has 17 amino acids, counting the end cysteine and phenylalanine. Only the CDR3 portion is preserved as DNA: 51 bases, with reading frame beginning at the first base. To prepare the library, multiplex PCR was applied. TCRdb lists the instrument as Illumina MiSeq. Both TCR gamma (TRG) and TCR delta (TRD) chains were sequenced from each sorted gammadelta T cell sample. The authors' pipeline ran thus. Clonotype tree plots, accumulated frequency of the top 20 clonotypes, diversity index (DI) and D75 metrics were included in the repertoire analyses. Public reads were reanalyzed in TCRdb with CATT, and rows carrying the same DNA were merged afterwards. The V and J calls follow TCRdb's processing rather than the paper's. The sample table holds fewer than 5,500 gamma-chain clones, of which under 4% were seen once. 30% to 40% of the sample belongs to the ten largest clones.

This clone was seen only a few times. It has no known antigen specificity. TCRdb assigns this DNA the protein of a much larger clone, which departs from its translation at residue 3; this likely reflects a read error, and the protein shown comes from translating the DNA. For bulk TCR repertoire analysis, Vgamma9/Vdelta2+ and Vdelta2-negative gammadelta T cell populations were flow-sorted out of peripheral blood mononuclear cells. The sequencing input was gamma-delta T cells from blood. This TCR was recovered from a pool of human donors (malaria-infected and uninfected, not separated). The V and J segments used are TRGV9 and TRGJP. In the absence of a J gene in TCRdb, the DNA was matched to germline to assign it here. Here is the DNA: TGTGCCGTGTGGGAGGTGCCTCTGGAGTTGGGCAAAAAAATCAAGGTATTT. The encoded protein is CAVWEVPLELGKKIKVF.